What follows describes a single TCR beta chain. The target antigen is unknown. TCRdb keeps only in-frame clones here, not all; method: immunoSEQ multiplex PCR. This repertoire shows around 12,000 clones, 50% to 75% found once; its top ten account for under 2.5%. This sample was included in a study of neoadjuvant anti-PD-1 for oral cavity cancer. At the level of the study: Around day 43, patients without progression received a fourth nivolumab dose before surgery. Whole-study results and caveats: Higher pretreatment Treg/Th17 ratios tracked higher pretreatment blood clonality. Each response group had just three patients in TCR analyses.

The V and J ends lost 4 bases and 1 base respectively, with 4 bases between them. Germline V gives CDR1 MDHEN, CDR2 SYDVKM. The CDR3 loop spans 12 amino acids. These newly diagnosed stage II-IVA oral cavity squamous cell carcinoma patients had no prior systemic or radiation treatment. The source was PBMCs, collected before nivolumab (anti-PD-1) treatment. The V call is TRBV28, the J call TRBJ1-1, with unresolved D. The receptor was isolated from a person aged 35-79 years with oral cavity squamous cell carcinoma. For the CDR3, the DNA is TGTGCCAGCAGTTCACCGAACACTGAAGCTTTCTTT. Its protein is CASSSPNTEAFF.